This entry is about one T cell receptor (beta chain). This specimen belongs to a study of control samples from healthy donors and cancer patients. TCRdb's table, derived via immunoSEQ multiplex PCR, lists solely in-frame clones and lacks some. The table includes over 85,000 clones, approximately 91% detected once. This sequence originates from a woman aged 45-59 years with colorectal cancer. The sample comprised PBMCs.

The CDR3 DNA sequence: TGTGCCAGTAGTATAGGCCAACCGGGCGGATCGCCCCAGCATTTT. It is translated as CASSIGQPGGSPQHF. The chain recombines TRBV19 with TRBJ1-5; D is unclear. This CDR3 has 15 residues. The V and J ends lost 1 base and 9 bases respectively, with 16 bases between them. Germline lookup yields CDR1 LNHDA and CDR2 SQIVND (reference sequence). Looking up the rest from reference TRBV19 and TRBJ1-5 gives the full variable domain: DGGITQSPKYLFRKEGQNVTLSCEQNLNHDAMYWYRQDPGQGLRLIYYSQIVNDFQKGDIAEGYSVSREKKESFPLTVTSAQKNPTAFYLCASSIGQPGGSPQHFGDGTRLSIL.